The 28 T cell receptor beta chains below all came from one sample that was sequenced in a study of tumor-infiltrating lymphocytes in primary liver carcinoma. From unsorted bulk tissue weighing roughly 18-31 mg, DNA and RNA were co-extracted. TCR beta cDNA was prepared out of around 460 ng total RNA by means of a constant-region primer. Libraries for TCR beta were built through three nested multiplex PCR rounds, which together made up a slightly modified ARM-PCR procedure. TRBV1-TRBV30 forward primers and a C-beta reverse primer were used in the first two PCR rounds, which each ran for about 11 cycles. A single record per CDR3 protein comes from TCRdb applying MiXCR to the multiplex PCR reads. The repertoire consists of approximately 88,000 distinct CDR3 sequences, with roughly 70% occurring once and the leading ten covering 27%. Sequencing was done on a sample of tumor-adjacent normal liver tissue. The origin of the receptors is a man between 40 and 49 years old with primary liver carcinoma and hepatitis B virus infection.

There are a few counts of this clonotype. The chain is built from TRBV7-3 and TRBJ2-7; a weak D match, TRBD2 (6 bases). The germline V gene has CDR1 SGHTA and CDR2 FQGTGA. The CDR3 sequence is 15 residues long. V was pared by 4 bases and J by 2 bases, with 15 bases between. Here the CDR3 reads CASSYFRDLAYEQYF. The CDR3 bases are TGTGCCAGCAGCTACTTCCGGGACTTGGCCTACGAGCAGTACTTC.

This clonotype was detected ten times or more. The rearrangement uses TRBV24-1 and TRBJ2-2, with D maybe TRBD1 (5 bases). In germline, CDR1 is KGHDR, CDR2 SFDVKD. CDR3 length: 15 amino acids. The V end was cut by 1 base, the J end by 7 bases, with 12 bases between. The CDR3 is CATSDLSRDHGELFF. DNA for the CDR3: TGTGCCACCAGTGATTTATCCAGGGATCACGGGGAGCTGTTTTTT.

As to this clonotype: A much larger clone lies one base from this, so it may be a read error. The rearrangement joins TRBV13 to TRBJ1-1; no clear D gene. This CDR3 has 12 residues. V shed 7 bases and J shed 7 bases, with 13 bases lying between them. CDR1 PRHDT and CDR2 FYEKMQ come from the germline V gene (reference sequence). CDR3 sequence (DNA): TGTGCCAGCAACTCCGGCGGGGTTGAAGCTTTCTTT. Protein product: CASNSGGVEAFF. Combining the CDR3 with reference TRBV13 and TRBJ1-1 gives the whole variable domain AAGVIQSPRHLIKEKRETATLKCYPIPRHDTVYWYQQGPGQDPQFLISFYEKMQSDKGSIPDRFSAQQFSDYHSELNMSSLELGDSALYFCASNSGGVEAFFGQGTRLTVV.

As to this clonotype: As the CDR3 is not closed by the conserved phenylalanine or tryptophan, this likely results from a read error. The DNA is omitted, as the CDR3 cannot be located on it reliably, and the CDR3 follows TCRdb's listing. The genes are TRBV7-8 and TRBJ2-3; the DNA was not used to check the table's D call, TRBD1. The CDR3 sequence runs 14 residues, both termini included. Germline CDR1 and CDR2: SGHVS and FQNEAQ. CDR3 protein: CASSHRGVTDTRYI.

Turning to this clonotype: One base away lies a much larger clone, so this may be a sequencing read error. The chain links TRBV10-2 to TRBJ2-1; 10 bases fit TRBD2. Germline CDR1 reads WSHSY; CDR2 reads SAAADI. V dropped 7 bases and J dropped 6; count of bases not matched to a gene: 9. The CDR3 extends over 15 amino acids. The CDR3 coding sequence is TGCGCCAGCACTATAGCGGGAGGAGGTTTCAATGAGCAGTTCTTC. It codes for CASTIAGGGFNEQFF.

Concerning this clonotype itself: Given the absence of the conserved phenylalanine or tryptophan at the CDR3 end, a read error is likely. It is unclear where the CDR3 begins or ends on the DNA, so no DNA is shown, and the CDR3 is as TCRdb lists it. The rearrangement uses TRBV5-6 and TRBJ2-1; TRBD1, the table's D call, was not compared with the DNA. A total of 16 residues make up the CDR3, ends included. In germline, CDR1 is SGHDT, CDR2 YYEEEE. The CDR3: CASILEGASSYNEQFL.

V usage is TRBV5-1 and J usage is TRBJ1-1; TRBD1 agrees at 7 bases. With V trimmed by 7 bases and J by 0 bases, 3 bases remained unmatched. Germline CDR1 reads SGHRS; CDR2 reads YFSETQ. The CDR3 covers 13 residues. The CDR3 loop is CASQQGMNTEAFF. In DNA, the CDR3 is TGCGCCAGCCAACAGGGGATGAACACTGAAGCTTTCTTT.

Comments on this clonotype: The junction differs from germline at one of its ends, possibly a read error. The J gene is TRBJ2-7, the V gene TRBV5-1, with 7 bases fitting TRBD2. The CDR3 totals 14 residues. Germline-derived CDR1 and CDR2 are SGHRS and YFSETQ. CDR3 DNA sequence: TGCGTCAGCAGCGGGGCAGGGAATGGCTACGAGCAGTACTTC. Protein: CVSSGAGNGYEQYF.

This clonotype has at least ten counts. This chain links TRBV4-2 with TRBJ2-2; D gene ambiguous. Trimming left V 0 bases short and J 2 bases short, with 4 bases between. The CDR3 has 14 amino acids. Germline V gene sequence: CDR1 LGHNA, CDR2 YNFKEQ. The CDR3 sequence is CASSQEGNTGELFF. The CDR3 region has the DNA TGTGCCAGCAGCCAAGAAGGAAACACCGGGGAGCTGTTTTTT.

This clonotype was counted between two and nine times. The chain couples TRBV11-2 to TRBJ2-3, with D hard to call. The length of the CDR3 is 15 residues. The V end was cut by 1 base, the J end by 6 bases, with 14 bases between. Per the germline V gene, CDR1 is SGHAT and CDR2 is FQNNGV. The chain's CDR3 is CASSLAQLNTDTQYF. The CDR3 DNA is TGTGCCAGCAGCTTAGCTCAGCTAAACACGGATACGCAGTATTTT.

This clonotype was counted ten times or more. The V call is TRBV29-1, the J call TRBJ2-1, with TRBD2 matching 9 bases. CDR3 length: 16 amino acids. Per germline, CDR1 SQVTM and CDR2 ANQGSEA. Unmatched junction bases numbered 4, after V lost 1 base and J lost 0 bases. In nucleotides, the CDR3 is TGCAGCGTTGAAGGGGGGCGGGAGGGCTCCTACAATGAGCAGTTCTTC. Protein product: CSVEGGREGSYNEQFF.

Many counts were recorded for this clonotype. The CDR3: CASSQVGTLNSGANVLTF. For the CDR3, the DNA is TGCGCCAGCAGCCAAGTCGGGACACTAAACTCTGGGGCCAACGTCCTGACTTTC. The V call is TRBV4-1, the J call TRBJ2-6; D possibly corresponds to TRBD1 (6 bases). Looked up from germline, CDR1 is MGHRA and CDR2 is YSYEKL. This CDR3 is built from 18 residues. V lost 1 base to trimming and J lost 0 bases, with 13 bases between them.

This clonotype was counted a few times. The J gene is TRBJ2-1, the V gene TRBV5-6, with D perhaps given as TRBD1 or TRBD2 (5 bases each). The ends were cut back, 4 bases at V and 6 bases at J, with 17 bases in the middle. Germline V gene data show CDR1 as SGHDT and CDR2 as YYEEEE. This CDR3 spans 15 amino acids. CDR3 loop: CASSLGPPPLNEQFF. DNA of the CDR3: TGTGCCAGCAGCCTGGGACCACCCCCCCTCAATGAGCAGTTCTTC. Based on the CDR3 plus reference TRBV5-6 and TRBJ2-1, the full variable domain is DAGVTQSPTHLIKTRGQQVTLRCSPKSGHDTVSWYQQALGQGPQFIFQYYEEEERQRGNFPDRFSGHQFPNYSSELNVNALLLGDSALYLCASSLGPPPLNEQFFGPGTRLTVL.

To note about this clonotype: Because it lacks the conserved phenylalanine or tryptophan at the end, this CDR3 is likely a read error. The V gene is TRBV11-3, the J gene TRBJ2-2; weak D call: TRBD2 (5 bases). CDR1 and CDR2 from the germline V gene are SGHNT and YENEEA. This CDR3 has 14 residues. The DNA for the CDR3 is TGTGCCAGCAGCTTTGGTCTAGACACCGGGGAACTGTTTTCT. This gives the protein CASSFGLDTGELFS.

This clonotype was seen a handful of times. This chain links TRBV5-1 with TRBJ2-5; D may match TRBD1 or TRBD2 (6 bases each). The CDR3 has 13 amino acids. Germline V gene lookup returns CDR1 SGHRS and CDR2 YFSETQ. The germline V and J ends were trimmed by 5 bases and 4 bases, with 12 bases remaining between them. CDR3 residues: CASRRGRAETQYF. The CDR3 coding sequence is TGCGCCAGCAGACGGGGGCGCGCAGAGACCCAGTACTTC.

This sequence joins TRBV4-1 and TRBJ2-7; no definite D call. Looked up from germline, CDR1 is MGHRA and CDR2 is YSYEKL. This CDR3 is 14 amino acids long. DNA of the CDR3: TGCATCAGCAGTTTCTCACTACTCGGCCGCGAGCAGTACTTC. Translated, it gives CISSFSLLGREQYF.

As regards this clonotype: Possible read error: a much larger clone is one base away. The J gene is TRBJ2-3, the V gene TRBV4-2; weak D call: TRBD2 (5 bases). The CDR3 has 16 residues. Germline CDR1 LGHNA, CDR2 YNFKEQ. The CDR3 sequence: CACSQKHGMGTDTQYF. CDR3 nucleotides: TGTGCCTGCAGCCAAAAACACGGGATGGGCACAGATACGCAGTATTTT.

About this clonotype: A much larger clonotype is one base distant, so this may be a read error. The chain couples TRBV12-3 or TRBV12-4 to TRBJ2-5; D not certain. The CDR3 is 13 residues long. CDR3 in DNA: TGTACCAGCAGTCCGACAACAAGGGAGACCCAGTACTTC. Amino acids: CTSSPTTRETQYF.

Turning to this clonotype: One end of the junction varies from germline; a read error may be responsible. The chain carries TRBV6-1 and TRBJ1-6, with a weak D call TRBD1 (6 bases). Germline values: CDR1 MNHNS, CDR2 SASEGT. There are 13 residues in the CDR3. CDR3 DNA: TGTGCCGGCAGTGGGACATATAATTCACCCCTCCACTTT. The encoded protein is CAGSGTYNSPLHF.

Many counts were recorded for this clonotype. The chain carries TRBV5-4 and TRBJ2-3; 8 nucleotides match TRBD1. Germline V gene lookup returns CDR1 SGHNT and CDR2 YYREEE (reference sequence). The V and J ends lost 4 bases and 1 base, in that order; junction bases with no gene match: 11. The CDR3 extends over 17 amino acids. In DNA, the CDR3 is TGTGCCAGCAGCACAAAACAGGGGGTCCTAGGCACAGATACGCAGTATTTT. Protein: CASSTKQGVLGTDTQYF.

About this clonotype itself: This is likely a read error, given that the CDR3 carries no conserved phenylalanine or tryptophan at its end. This chain uses TRBV6-6 with TRBJ2-7, with D perhaps matching TRBD1 (6 bases). Germline CDR1 is MNHNY and CDR2 is SVGAGI (reference sequence). This CDR3 contains 15 residues. CDR3 sequence (DNA): TGTGCCTGCAGTGGGGGACACACAGGGCATTACGAGCAGTACATC. Translated: CACSGGHTGHYEQYI.

As concerns this clonotype: A single base separates this from a much larger clone, so it may be a read error. The gene calls are TRBV10-2 and TRBJ2-3, with 10 bases fitting TRBD2. Germline V gene sequence: CDR1 WSHSY, CDR2 SAAADI. CDR3 length: 16 amino acids. CDR3 bases: TGCGCCAGCAGTGATTTCCTAGCGGGGGCCACAAATACGCAGTATTTT. Amino acids: CASSDFLAGATNTQYF.

Turning to this clonotype: A junction end diverges from the germline sequence, so it may reflect a read error. The chain employs TRBV7-9 and TRBJ2-5, with 8 bases matching TRBD2. From germline, CDR1 is SEHNR and CDR2 FQNEAQ (reference sequence). This CDR3 is built from 15 residues. Here the CDR3 reads CTSSRLGQREETQYF. In DNA, the CDR3 is TGTACCAGCAGCCGACTAGGACAGCGGGAGGAGACCCAGTACTTC.

V and J are TRBV6-6 and TRBJ2-7; no clear D gene. This CDR3 is 15 amino acids long. V lost 1 base and J lost 4, with 14 bases in between. Germline V CDR1 and CDR2: MNHNY, SVGAGI (reference sequence). This chain's CDR3 is CASSYFVPDSYEQYF. CDR3 DNA sequence: TGTGCCAGCAGTTACTTTGTACCCGACTCTTACGAGCAGTACTTC.

In this sample, this clonotype turned up once. A read error may be the cause here, since a much bigger clone is one base away. The V gene is TRBV20-1, the J gene TRBJ2-3, with D maybe TRBD2 (7 bases). Germline lookup yields CDR1 DFQATT and CDR2 SNEGSKA (reference sequence). V lost 3 bases and J 5 bases, leaving 18 bases between the germline ends. The CDR3 contains 15 residues. The CDR3 loop reads CSASTAGANRDTQYF. The CDR3 DNA sequence: TGCAGTGCTAGCACCGCGGGGGCAAACAGAGATACGCAGTATTTT.

The chain links TRBV13 to TRBJ2-7; 10 nucleotides agree with TRBD1. The V gene's germline CDR1 is PRHDT and CDR2 FYEKMQ (reference sequence). This CDR3 has 14 residues. The V segment lost 5 bases and the J segment 13 bases; nucleotides outside the gene matches: 14. The CDR3 DNA is TGTGCCAGCAGCCCCCGGGACAGGGGCTACGTGCAATACTTC. Its protein is CASSPRDRGYVQYF.

The chain employs TRBV29-1 and TRBJ2-3; possibly TRBD1 for D (5 bases). Germline V gene lookup returns CDR1 SQVTM and CDR2 ANQGSEA. This CDR3 comprises 14 residues. Trimming took 7 bases from V and 4 from J, leaving 18 bases between them. Written as DNA, the CDR3 is TGCAGCGGTGATGGGGCGGAAGAGCCAGATACGCAGTATTTT. Amino acid sequence: CSGDGAEEPDTQYF.

As regards this clonotype: A much larger clone lies one base from this, so it may be a read error. The chain carries TRBV12-3 or TRBV12-4 and TRBJ2-1; D is unresolved. CDR3 length equals 13 residues. The CDR3 spells CAGSFRPYNEQFF. CDR3 nucleotide sequence: TGTGCCGGCAGTTTTAGACCCTACAATGAGCAGTTCTTC.